This TCR beta chain originates from a study of CD8 T cells in ankylosing spondylitis. The CDR3 has 14 amino acids. Trimming took 6 bases from V and 7 from J; bases not matched to a gene: 11. In germline, CDR1 is MNHNS, CDR2 SASEGT. This clonotype has ten or more counts. The antigen is undetermined. One entry per CDR3 protein results from TCRdb running MiXCR on the 5' RACE reads. The sample shows 200,000 to 250,000 distinct CDR3 sequences, roughly a tenth of them seen only once. Study-wide results and caveats: Seemingly distinctive of ankylosing spondylitis blood was a TCR beta motif formed by eight highly homologous variants.

The chain recombines TRBV6-1 with TRBJ2-7, with 8 bases fitting TRBD1. Sequenced input: blood, either unsorted or a sorted T cell fraction (not recorded which). This TCR was recovered from a male donor with ankylosing spondylitis or in good health (not recorded which). For the CDR3, the DNA is TGTGCCAGCAGCCCGGACAGGGTAACGTGGGAGCAGTACTTC. It is translated as CASSPDRVTWEQYF.